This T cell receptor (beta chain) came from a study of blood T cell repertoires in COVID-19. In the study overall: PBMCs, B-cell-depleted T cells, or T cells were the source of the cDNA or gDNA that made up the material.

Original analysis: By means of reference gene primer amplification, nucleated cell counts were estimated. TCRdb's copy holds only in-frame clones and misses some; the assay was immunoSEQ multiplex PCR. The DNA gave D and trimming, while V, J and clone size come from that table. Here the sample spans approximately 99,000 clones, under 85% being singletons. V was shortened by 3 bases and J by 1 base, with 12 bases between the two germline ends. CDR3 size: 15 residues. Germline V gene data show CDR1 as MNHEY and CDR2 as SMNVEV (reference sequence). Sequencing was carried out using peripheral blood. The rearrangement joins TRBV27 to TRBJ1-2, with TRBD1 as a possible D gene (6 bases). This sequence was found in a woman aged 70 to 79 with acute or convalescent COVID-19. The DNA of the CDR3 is TGTGCCAGCAGTTTGGCCGGACAGCGTAACTATGGCTACACCTTC. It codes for CASSLAGQRNYGYTF.